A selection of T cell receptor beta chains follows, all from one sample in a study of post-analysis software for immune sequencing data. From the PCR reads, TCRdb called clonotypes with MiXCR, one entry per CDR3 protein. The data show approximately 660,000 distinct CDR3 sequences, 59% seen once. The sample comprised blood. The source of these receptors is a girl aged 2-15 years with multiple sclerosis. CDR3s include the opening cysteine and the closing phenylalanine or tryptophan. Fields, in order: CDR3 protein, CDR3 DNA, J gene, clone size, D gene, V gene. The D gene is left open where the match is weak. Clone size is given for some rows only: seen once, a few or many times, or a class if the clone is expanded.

CDR3aa: CASSRRLVVTYNEQFF; CDR3nt: TGTGCCAGCAGCCGCCGACTAGTGGTAACCTACAATGAGCAGTTCTTC; j_gene: TRBJ2-1; abundance: .; d_gene: .; v_gene: TRBV5-5
CDR3aa: CASSFDTDTQYF; CDR3nt: TGTGCCAGCAGCTTTGACACAGATACGCAGTATTTT; j_gene: TRBJ2-3; abundance: .; d_gene: .; v_gene: TRBV7-9
CDR3aa: CASSLLDAVYEQYF; CDR3nt: TGTGCCAGCAGCTTATTGGACGCCGTCTACGAGCAGTACTTC; j_gene: TRBJ2-7; abundance: .; d_gene: .; v_gene: TRBV7-6
CDR3aa: CASSDTLGQGSYEQYF; CDR3nt: TGTGCCAGCAGTGATACCCTGGGACAGGGATCCTACGAGCAGTACTTC; j_gene: TRBJ2-7; abundance: once; d_gene: TRBD1; v_gene: TRBV25-1
CDR3aa: CASSYSVGGQAGYTF; CDR3nt: TGTGCCAGCAGTTACTCGGTCGGCGGCCAGGCAGGCTACACCTTC; j_gene: TRBJ1-2; abundance: .; d_gene: .; v_gene: TRBV6-6
CDR3aa: CASTSSPRRHEQYF; CDR3nt: TGTGCCAGCACCTCAAGCCCCCGGCGCCACGAGCAGTACTTC; j_gene: TRBJ2-7; abundance: few; d_gene: .; v_gene: TRBV6-6
CDR3aa: CASSLDANGYTF; CDR3nt: TGTGCCAGCAGCTTAGATGCTAATGGCTACACCTTC; j_gene: TRBJ1-2; abundance: few; d_gene: .; v_gene: TRBV7-2
CDR3aa: CASSEALAETQYF; CDR3nt: TGCGCCAGCAGTGAGGCGCTAGCGGAGACCCAGTACTTC; j_gene: TRBJ2-5; abundance: once; d_gene: .; v_gene: TRBV10-2
CDR3aa: CASGPGTSDYEQYF; CDR3nt: TGTGCTAGTGGCCCCGGGACTAGCGACTACGAGCAGTACTTC; j_gene: TRBJ2-7; abundance: .; d_gene: TRBD2; v_gene: TRBV12-5
CDR3aa: CASSPSGAGANVLTF; CDR3nt: TGTGCCAGCTCACCATCGGGGGCTGGGGCCAACGTCCTGACTTTC; j_gene: TRBJ2-6; abundance: few; d_gene: .; v_gene: TRBV18
CDR3aa: CATSRGDSTSGADTQYF; CDR3nt: TGTGCCACCAGCAGAGGAGATTCGACTAGCGGGGCAGATACGCAGTATTTT; j_gene: TRBJ2-3; abundance: .; d_gene: TRBD2; v_gene: TRBV15
CDR3aa: CASRGTLIFNEQFF; CDR3nt: TGTGCCAGCAGGGGGACCTTGATTTTCAATGAGCAGTTCTTC; j_gene: TRBJ2-1; abundance: .; d_gene: .; v_gene: TRBV12-3/TRBV12-4
CDR3aa: CAGSSRLGGAGELFF; CDR3nt: TGTGCCGGCAGCTCCAGACTAGGCGGCGCCGGGGAGCTGTTTTTT; j_gene: TRBJ2-2; abundance: .; d_gene: .; v_gene: TRBV7-9
CDR3aa: CASRQHPSETGVTYNEQFF; CDR3nt: TGTGCCAGCAGGCAACACCCCTCGGAAACAGGGGTCACCTACAATGAGCAGTTCTTC; j_gene: TRBJ2-1; abundance: .; d_gene: TRBD1; v_gene: TRBV5-6
CDR3aa: CASSYSNSGLARTDTQYF; CDR3nt: TGTGCCAGCAGTTACTCGAATTCGGGACTAGCGCGCACAGATACGCAGTATTTT; j_gene: TRBJ2-3; abundance: .; d_gene: TRBD2; v_gene: TRBV6-2/TRBV6-3
CDR3aa: CATSAGGTVNQPQHF; CDR3nt: TGTGCCACCAGCGCCGGCGGGACAGTCAATCAGCCCCAGCATTTT; j_gene: TRBJ1-5; abundance: .; d_gene: TRBD1; v_gene: TRBV15
CDR3aa: CASSYAVVTSGAPPQWYF; CDR3nt: TGTGCCAGCAGTTATGCCGTGGTGACTAGCGGGGCCCCCCCGCAGTGGTATTTT; j_gene: TRBJ2-3; abundance: .; d_gene: TRBD2; v_gene: TRBV28
CDR3aa: CASRTTSNEQYF; CDR3nt: TGTGCCAGCAGGACCACCAGCAACGAGCAGTACTTC; j_gene: TRBJ2-7; abundance: .; d_gene: .; v_gene: TRBV12-3/TRBV12-4
CDR3aa: CASSLIAQDEQYF; CDR3nt: TGTGCCAGCAGCTTAATAGCCCAGGACGAGCAGTACTTC; j_gene: TRBJ2-7; abundance: .; d_gene: .; v_gene: TRBV7-3
CDR3aa: CASSRTGAATNEKLFF; CDR3nt: TGTGCCAGCAGCCGAACCGGGGCGGCAACTAATGAAAAACTGTTTTTT; j_gene: TRBJ1-4; abundance: .; d_gene: .; v_gene: TRBV3-1
CDR3aa: CASSYQGRDTEAFF; CDR3nt: TGTGCCAGCAGTTACCAGGGCAGGGACACTGAAGCTTTCTTT; j_gene: TRBJ1-1; abundance: .; d_gene: .; v_gene: TRBV6-2/TRBV6-3
CDR3aa: CSARDLLGTSYNEQFF; CDR3nt: TGCAGTGCTAGAGATCTTCTTGGCACGTCCTACAATGAGCAGTTCTTC; j_gene: TRBJ2-1; abundance: .; d_gene: .; v_gene: TRBV20-1
CDR3aa: CASSQGGREGLSYEQYF; CDR3nt: TGCGCCAGCAGCCAAGGAGGCAGGGAGGGCCTCTCCTACGAGCAGTACTTC; j_gene: TRBJ2-7; abundance: .; d_gene: TRBD2; v_gene: TRBV4-1
CDR3aa: CASSFQRIGELFF; CDR3nt: TGCGCCAGCAGCTTCCAAAGGATCGGGGAGCTGTTTTTT; j_gene: TRBJ2-2; abundance: .; d_gene: .; v_gene: TRBV5-1
CDR3aa: CASSDGQGVPNEQYF; CDR3nt: TGCGCCAGCAGCGATGGACAGGGGGTTCCCAACGAGCAGTACTTC; j_gene: TRBJ2-7; abundance: once; d_gene: TRBD1; v_gene: TRBV5-1
CDR3aa: CASSQGAVTTEAFF; CDR3nt: TGCGCCAGCAGCCAGGGCGCGGTCACCACTGAAGCTTTCTTT; j_gene: TRBJ1-1; abundance: .; d_gene: .; v_gene: TRBV5-1
CDR3aa: CASSLLSDGAYEQYF; CDR3nt: TGCGCCAGCAGCCTCTTAAGCGACGGGGCATACGAGCAGTACTTC; j_gene: TRBJ2-7; abundance: few; d_gene: .; v_gene: TRBV4-1
CDR3aa: CSATHSGTRVPNEQFF; CDR3nt: TGCAGTGCTACCCACTCCGGGACTAGAGTCCCCAATGAGCAGTTCTTC; j_gene: TRBJ2-1; abundance: few; d_gene: TRBD2; v_gene: TRBV20-1
CDR3aa: CAISSAGTGTSGANVLTF; CDR3nt: TGTGCCATCAGTTCAGCCGGGACGGGAACCTCTGGGGCCAACGTCCTGACTTTC; j_gene: TRBJ2-6; abundance: few; d_gene: .; v_gene: TRBV10-3
CDR3aa: CASSFRDRGTDTQYF; CDR3nt: TGTGCCAGCAGTTTTAGGGACAGGGGCACAGATACGCAGTATTTT; j_gene: TRBJ2-3; abundance: few; d_gene: TRBD1; v_gene: TRBV12-3/TRBV12-4
CDR3aa: CASSYSPGQGAEGYTF; CDR3nt: TGTGCCAGCAGCTACTCACCTGGACAGGGGGCCGAGGGCTACACCTTC; j_gene: TRBJ1-2; abundance: .; d_gene: TRBD1; v_gene: TRBV7-2
CDR3aa: CATDRGAFF; CDR3nt: TGTGCCACCGACAGGGGAGCTTTCTTT; j_gene: TRBJ1-1; abundance: .; d_gene: TRBD1; v_gene: TRBV6-1
CDR3aa: CASSSGTENSPLHF; CDR3nt: TGTGCCAGCAGCTCCGGGACAGAAAATTCACCCCTCCACTTT; j_gene: TRBJ1-6; abundance: .; d_gene: TRBD1; v_gene: TRBV6-5
CDR3aa: CSAQVGDYTDTQYF; CDR3nt: TGCAGTGCCCAAGTAGGTGATTACACAGATACGCAGTATTTT; j_gene: TRBJ2-3; abundance: few; d_gene: .; v_gene: TRBV20-1
CDR3aa: CASSSDGQETQYF; CDR3nt: TGTGCCAGCAGCTCCGACGGACAAGAGACCCAGTACTTC; j_gene: TRBJ2-5; abundance: .; d_gene: .; v_gene: TRBV7-2
CDR3aa: CASRDRPGATEAFF; CDR3nt: TGTGCCAGCAGGGATCGTCCAGGGGCCACTGAAGCTTTCTTT; j_gene: TRBJ1-1; abundance: .; d_gene: .; v_gene: TRBV4-2
CDR3aa: CSVRLGTDTQYF; CDR3nt: TGCAGCGTTCGCCTTGGCACAGATACGCAGTATTTT; j_gene: TRBJ2-3; abundance: few; d_gene: .; v_gene: TRBV29-1
CDR3aa: CASSQQGNSYEQYF; CDR3nt: TGCGCCAGCAGCCAACAGGGGAATAGCTACGAGCAGTACTTC; j_gene: TRBJ2-7; abundance: .; d_gene: .; v_gene: TRBV4-1